Following are 10 T cell receptor beta chains from one sample sequenced in a study of blood T cell repertoires in COVID-19. TCRdb's copy holds only in-frame clones and misses some; the assay was immunoSEQ multiplex PCR. The top ten hold 2.5% to 3% of the sample, which has tens of thousands of clones, roughly 84% seen once. Sequencing input: peripheral blood. The receptors here all came from a man aged 50-59 years with acute or convalescent COVID-19.

The chain has TRBV20-1 and TRBJ2-1; D remains unclear. The CDR3 sequence is 11 residues long. Trimming pared 3 bases from V and 4 bases from J, leaving 4 bases between. The V gene's germline CDR1 is DFQATT and CDR2 SNEGSKA (reference sequence). In nucleotides, the CDR3 is TGCAGTGCTAGCAGTTACAATGAGCAGTTCTTC. As protein: CSASSYNEQFF.

V usage is TRBV27 and J usage is TRBJ1-6; no reliable D call. This CDR3 has 15 amino acids. Between the trimmed V and J ends, which lost 4 bases and 15 bases, there was a span of 22 bases. From germline, CDR1 is MNHEY and CDR2 SMNVEV (reference sequence). CDR3 in DNA: TGTGCCAGCAGTTCAACGGGGAATATAGCGCCAATCCTCCACTTT. Protein sequence: CASSSTGNIAPILHF.

This clone appeared a single time. The rearrangement links TRBV7-9 to TRBJ2-5; D not resolved. Germline CDR1 SEHNR, CDR2 FQNEAQ (reference sequence). The CDR3 extends over 14 amino acids. V was cut by 5 bases and J by 1 base, with 11 bases left in between. The CDR3 sequence: CASSPSQLQETQYF. The CDR3 nucleotides are TGTGCCAGCAGCCCATCACAGCTCCAAGAGACCCAGTACTTC.

The genes are TRBV27 and TRBJ1-6; D might be TRBD1 (6 bases). V lost 2 bases and J lost 6, with 8 bases in between. The CDR3 has 14 residues. Per the germline V gene, CDR1 is MNHEY and CDR2 is SMNVEV (reference sequence). CDR3 in amino acids: CASSLTGSNSPLHF. Here the CDR3 DNA reads TGTGCCAGCAGTTTAACAGGGTCTAATTCACCCCTCCACTTT.

This clone was observed a single time. The genes are TRBV5-1 and TRBJ1-4, with D tentatively TRBD1 (6 bases). V was trimmed by 4 bases and J by 0 bases, leaving 13 bases between them. The CDR3 totals 16 residues. CDR1 is SGHRS, CDR2 YFSETQ, per germline. The CDR3 region is CASSLGQTATNEKLFF. The CDR3 DNA is TGCGCCAGCAGCCTTGGACAGACCGCAACTAATGAAAAACTGTTTTTT.

The chain is built from TRBV28 and TRBJ2-2; D not certain. The V end was cut by 5 bases, the J end by 1 base, with 8 bases between. Germline assignment: CDR1 MDHEN and CDR2 SYDVKM. This CDR3 comprises 14 residues. CDR3 loop: CASSPRLNTGELFF. The DNA of the CDR3 is TGTGCCAGCAGTCCGAGACTGAACACCGGGGAGCTGTTTTTT.

This clone was recorded once. The chain carries TRBV19 and TRBJ1-6, with TRBD1 matching over 7 bases. Germline CDR1 and CDR2: LNHDA and SQIVND (reference sequence). This CDR3 is built from 13 residues. With V trimmed by 3 bases and J by 8 bases, 1 base remained unmatched. The CDR3 here is CASSITGDSPLHF. The CDR3 nucleotides are TGTGCCAGTAGTATTACAGGGGATTCACCCCTCCACTTT.

The V and J genes are TRBV18 and TRBJ1-5; TRBD1 agrees at 9 bases. The CDR3 extends over 15 amino acids. Germline CDR1 and CDR2: KGHSH and LQKENI. Losses at the gene ends were 3 bases for V and 3 bases for J; bases not matched to a gene: 3. The CDR3 protein is CASSPGTGSNQPQHF. DNA of the CDR3: TGTGCCAGCTCACCTGGGACAGGGTCCAATCAGCCCCAGCATTTT.

The CDR3 is CASTLTGGGGGLFF. The CDR3 region has the DNA TGTGCCAGCACCTTGACAGGGGGCGGGGGAGGACTGTTTTTT. This sequence joins TRBV2 and TRBJ2-2; 10 bases are a match to TRBD1. Per germline, CDR1 SNHLY and CDR2 FYNNEI. V dropped 7 bases and J dropped 14; count of bases not matched to a gene: 13. This CDR3 region has 14 residues. Full variable domain (outside the CDR3, taken from reference TRBV2 and TRBJ2-2): EPEVTQTPSHQVTQMGQEVILRCVPISNHLYFYWYRQILGQKVEFLVSFYNNEISEKSEIFDDQFSVERPDGSNFTLKIRSTKLEDSAMYFCASTLTGGGGGLFFGEGSRLTVL.

This clone was seen just once. The CDR3 sequence is CSVETCTISSTDTQYF. The CDR3, as DNA: TGCAGCGTTGAAACTTGCACTATTTCTAGCACAGATACGCAGTATTTT. The rearrangement links TRBV29-1 to TRBJ2-3; D uncertain. V was shortened by 2 bases and J by 0 bases, with 15 bases between the two germline ends. The CDR3 spans 16 residues. Germline CDR1 is SQVTM and CDR2 is ANQGSEA.